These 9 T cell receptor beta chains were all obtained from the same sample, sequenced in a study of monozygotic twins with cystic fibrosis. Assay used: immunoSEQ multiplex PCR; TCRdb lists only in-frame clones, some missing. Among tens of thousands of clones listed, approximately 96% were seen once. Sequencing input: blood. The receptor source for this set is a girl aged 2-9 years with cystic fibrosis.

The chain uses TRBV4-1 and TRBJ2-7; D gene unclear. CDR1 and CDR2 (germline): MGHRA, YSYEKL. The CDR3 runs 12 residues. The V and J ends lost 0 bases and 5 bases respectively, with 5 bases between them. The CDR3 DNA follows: TGCGCCAGCAGCCAAGATGGGAACGAGCAGTACTTC. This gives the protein CASSQDGNEQYF.

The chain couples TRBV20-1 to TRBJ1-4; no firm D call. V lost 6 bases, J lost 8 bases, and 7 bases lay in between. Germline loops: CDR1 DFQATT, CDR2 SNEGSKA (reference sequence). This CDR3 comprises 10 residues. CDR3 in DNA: TGCAGTGCCCAGCGGGAAAAACTGTTTTTT. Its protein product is CSAQREKLFF.

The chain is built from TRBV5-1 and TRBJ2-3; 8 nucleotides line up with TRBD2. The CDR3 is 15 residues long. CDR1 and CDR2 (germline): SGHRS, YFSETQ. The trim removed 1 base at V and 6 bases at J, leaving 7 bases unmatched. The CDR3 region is CASSLISGSMDTQYF. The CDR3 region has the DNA TGCGCCAGCAGCTTGATCAGCGGGAGTATGGATACGCAGTATTTT.

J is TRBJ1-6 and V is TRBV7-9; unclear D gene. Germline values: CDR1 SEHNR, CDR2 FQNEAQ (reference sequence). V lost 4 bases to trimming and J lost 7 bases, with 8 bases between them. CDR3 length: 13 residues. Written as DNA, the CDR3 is TGTGCCAGCAGCTCCTACCGGAATTCACCCCTCCACTTT. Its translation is CASSSYRNSPLHF.

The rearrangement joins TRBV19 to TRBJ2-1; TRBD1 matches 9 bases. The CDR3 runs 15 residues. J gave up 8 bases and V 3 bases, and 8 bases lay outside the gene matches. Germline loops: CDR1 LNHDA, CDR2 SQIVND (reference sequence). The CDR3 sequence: CASSISGTGIDEQFF. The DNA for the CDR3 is TGTGCCAGTAGTATTTCCGGGACAGGGATCGATGAGCAGTTCTTC.

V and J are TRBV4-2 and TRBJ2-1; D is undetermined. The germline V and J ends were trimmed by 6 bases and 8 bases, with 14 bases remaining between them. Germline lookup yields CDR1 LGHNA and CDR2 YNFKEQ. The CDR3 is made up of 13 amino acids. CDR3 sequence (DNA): TGTGCCAGCAGGAAAGGACCGGAGTATGAGCAGTTCTTC. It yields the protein CASRKGPEYEQFF.

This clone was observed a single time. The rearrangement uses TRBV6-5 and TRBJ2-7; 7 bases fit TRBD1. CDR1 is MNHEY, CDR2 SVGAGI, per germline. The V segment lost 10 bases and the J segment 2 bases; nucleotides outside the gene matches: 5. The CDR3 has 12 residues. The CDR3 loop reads CATMQGAYEQYF. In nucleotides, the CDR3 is TGTGCCACCATGCAGGGGGCCTACGAGCAGTACTTC.

The CDR3 protein is CASSQGRRTEAFF. DNA for the CDR3: TGTGCCAGCAGCCAGGGGCGACGGACTGAAGCTTTCTTT. V and J are TRBV14 and TRBJ1-1, with D possibly being TRBD1 (5 bases). The V end was cut by 3 bases, the J end by 5 bases, with 10 bases between. CDR3 length: 13 residues. Germline-derived CDR1 and CDR2 are SGHDN and FVKESK.

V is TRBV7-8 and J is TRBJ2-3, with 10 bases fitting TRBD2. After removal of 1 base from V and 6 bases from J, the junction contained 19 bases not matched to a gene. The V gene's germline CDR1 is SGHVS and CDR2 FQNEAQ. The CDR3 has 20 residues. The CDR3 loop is CASSLDPAGSGRAFVDTQYF. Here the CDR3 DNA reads TGTGCCAGCAGCTTAGACCCCGCGGGGAGCGGGAGGGCCTTTGTGGATACGCAGTATTTT.